These 23 T cell receptor beta chains were sequenced from one sample in a study of blood T cell repertoires in COVID-19 (dated by TCRdb to about 2020). Receptors were amplified or captured by the immunoSEQ multiplex PCR assay. Imported from immuneACCESS, the table was reduced by TCRdb to in-frame sequences with V and J called. These copies leave out some clones; in studies compared against another copy, an unresolved V gene accounts for under half, and the cause of the remainder is not known. This sample lists 300,000 or so clones; 70% to 90% were detected once. 7.8% of the sample rests with the top ten. Sequenced material: peripheral blood. These receptors originate from a woman between 45 and 60 years old who had recovered from COVID-19.

The chain combines TRBV12-5 with TRBJ1-1; a weak D match, TRBD1 (5 bases). V dropped 0 bases and J dropped 4 bases, with 15 bases sitting between them. The CDR3 sequence is 16 residues long. Germline assignment: CDR1 LGHNT and CDR2 FRNRAP. DNA for the CDR3: TGTGCTAGTGGTTTGGTAGTTACAGGTCAAGGCACTGAAGCTTTCTTT. Amino acids: CASGLVVTGQGTEAFF.

The gene calls are TRBV6-5 and TRBJ1-1, with D unclear. CDR3 size: 14 residues. V lost 6 bases to trimming and J lost 11 bases, with 22 bases between them. In germline, CDR1 is MNHEY, CDR2 SVGAGI. As DNA, the CDR3 is TGTGCCAGCAGCATGACGCGGGCCCAGAAAAAGGCTTTCTTT. Protein product: CASSMTRAQKKAFF.

The chain's CDR3 is CASSPGTSSGNTIYF. The CDR3 DNA reads TGCGCCAGCAGCCCGGGGACAAGCTCTGGAAACACCATATATTTT. This sequence joins TRBV5-1 and TRBJ1-3; tentative D call: TRBD1 (6 bases). The CDR3 consists of 15 residues. Germline V gene data show CDR1 as SGHRS and CDR2 as YFSETQ. V was pared by 4 bases and J by 0 bases, with 11 bases between.

This clone has just one count. V usage is TRBV27 and J usage is TRBJ1-2; D is perhaps TRBD1 (5 bases). V lost 0 bases and J 2 bases, leaving 7 bases between the germline ends. CDR1 is MNHEY and CDR2 is SMNVEV in the germline V gene (reference sequence). This CDR3 comprises 14 residues. The CDR3 DNA sequence: TGTGCCAGCAGTTTATCCGGGGGAAACTATGGCTACACCTTC. It yields the protein CASSLSGGNYGYTF.

This clone has ten or more counts. The chain recombines TRBV6-6 with TRBJ1-2, with D maybe TRBD1 (5 bases). V was cut by 4 bases and J by 2 bases, with 17 bases left in between. From germline, CDR1 is MNHNY and CDR2 SVGAGI (reference sequence). The CDR3 has 16 residues. The CDR3 is CASSSQGGQVNYGYTF. CDR3 coding DNA: TGTGCCAGCAGTTCCCAGGGTGGGCAGGTCAACTATGGCTACACCTTC.

This clone was found once. The chain employs TRBV5-1 and TRBJ1-1; TRBD1 matches 12 bases. After removal of 3 bases from V and 5 bases from J, the junction contained 14 bases not matched to a gene. The CDR3 is made up of 18 amino acids. Germline assignment: CDR1 SGHRS and CDR2 YFSETQ. CDR3 amino acids: CASSSQPLGQGAGTEAFF. The DNA for the CDR3 is TGCGCCAGCAGCTCGCAACCTTTGGGACAGGGGGCTGGAACTGAAGCTTTCTTT.

To note about this clone: A read error is possible here, since a much larger clone lies one base away. V is TRBV7-9 and J is TRBJ1-3, with D uncertain. Germline values: CDR1 SEHNR, CDR2 FQNEAQ (reference sequence). Trimming removed 3 bases at V and 3 bases at J, with 3 bases between. The CDR3 extends over 12 amino acids. The CDR3 bases are TGTGCCAGCAGCTTCAGTGGAAACACCATATATTTT. Protein: CASSFSGNTIYF.

The chain joins TRBV14 to TRBJ1-1; D uncertain. From germline, CDR1 is SGHDN and CDR2 FVKESK. Trimming pared 0 bases from V and 8 bases from J, leaving 19 bases between. CDR3 length: 16 residues. Here the CDR3 DNA reads TGTGCCAGCAGCCAAGATTTAACCCCACTCTATTGCGAAGCTTTCTTT. Its protein product is CASSQDLTPLYCEAFF.

The table lists this clone with a few counts. The chain is built from TRBV5-1 and TRBJ2-4; TRBD2 might be the D (5 bases). Trimming cost V 4 bases and J 7 bases, with 18 bases left between them. CDR1 and CDR2 from the germline V gene are SGHRS and YFSETQ. This CDR3 contains 15 residues. This chain's CDR3 is CASSPGLAEGNIQYF. As DNA, the CDR3 is TGCGCCAGCAGCCCCGGACTGGCTGAGGGTAACATTCAGTACTTC. The entire variable domain, with the rest obtained from reference TRBV5-1 and TRBJ2-4, is as follows: KAGVTQTPRYLIKTRGQQVTLSCSPISGHRSVSWYQQTPGQGLQFLFEYFSETQRNKGNFPGRFSGRQFSNSRSEMNVSTLELGDSALYLCASSPGLAEGNIQYFGAGTRLSVL.

V is TRBV27 and J is TRBJ1-6, with TRBD1 matching over 7 bases. The ends lost 3 bases at V and 8 bases at J; junction bases unmatched: 7. The germline V gene encodes CDR1 MNHEY and CDR2 SMNVEV (reference sequence). This CDR3 spans 15 amino acids. Here the CDR3 reads CASSFRYRGDSPLHF. The DNA for the CDR3 is TGTGCCAGCAGTTTCCGGTACAGGGGAGATTCACCCCTCCACTTT.

The rearrangement uses TRBV30 and TRBJ1-5, with TRBD1 as a possible D gene (5 bases). Germline CDR1 and CDR2: GTSNPN and SVGIG (reference sequence). The CDR3 sequence is 15 residues long. V shed 4 bases and J shed 1 base, with 14 bases lying between them. CDR3 amino acids: CAWNWGGASNQPQHF. The DNA for the CDR3 is TGTGCCTGGAACTGGGGAGGGGCGAGCAATCAGCCCCAGCATTTT. Supplemented by reference TRBV30 and TRBJ1-5, the full variable domain reads SQTIHQWPATLVQPVGSPLSLECTVEGTSNPNLYWYRQAAGRGLQLLFYSVGIGQISSEVPQNLSASRPQDRQFILSSKKLLLSDSGFYLCAWNWGGASNQPQHFGDGTRLSIL.

The chain combines TRBV28 with TRBJ2-5, with TRBD2 matching over 9 bases. Per the germline V gene, CDR1 is MDHEN and CDR2 is SYDVKM. The junction had 12 bases not matched to a gene; V was cut back by 8 bases and J by 2 bases. This CDR3 comprises 16 residues. For the CDR3, the DNA is TGTGCCAGCCGTTGGGGACTAGCCGGGGGGCAAGAGACCCAGTACTTC. Protein: CASRWGLAGGQETQYF.

As for this clone: Other DNA sequences from this sample encode an identical CDR3 as well. The rearrangement uses TRBV9 and TRBJ2-3, with 7 positions matching TRBD2. The germline V gene has CDR1 SGDLS and CDR2 YYNGEE. The V and J ends lost 0 bases and 3 bases, in that order; junction bases with no gene match: 4. This CDR3 spans 15 amino acids. CDR3 sequence (DNA): TGTGCCAGCAGCGTAGTCAGTAGCGGGACAGATACGCAGTATTTT. Protein product: CASSVVSSGTDTQYF.

This clone was counted once. The chain links TRBV7-2 to TRBJ1-2; 7 nucleotides line up with TRBD1. With V trimmed by 2 bases and J by 0 bases, 9 bases remained unmatched. There are 17 residues in the CDR3. Germline CDR1 reads SGHTA; CDR2 reads FQGNSA. As DNA, the CDR3 is TGTGCCAGCAGCTTAATAGGGGGCAGCGCTCCTAACTATGGCTACACCTTC. Translating gives CASSLIGGSAPNYGYTF.

The V gene is TRBV28, the J gene TRBJ2-7; weak D call: TRBD2 (6 bases). Germline CDR1 reads MDHEN; CDR2 reads SYDVKM. V lost 7 bases and J 0 bases, leaving 19 bases between the germline ends. The CDR3 has 16 residues. The CDR3 spells CASTSGTVGLSYEQYF. The CDR3 bases are TGTGCCAGCACTTCGGGGACTGTGGGGCTCTCCTACGAGCAGTACTTC.

The gene calls are TRBV7-6 and TRBJ2-7; maybe TRBD1 (6 bases). The CDR3 loop spans 15 amino acids. CDR1 and CDR2 (germline): SGHVS, FNYEAQ. Between the trimmed V and J ends, which lost 1 base and 5 bases, there was a span of 15 bases. The CDR3 DNA reads as TGTGCCAGCAGCTTAGTCGGGTCAGGGGACGACGAGCAGTACTTC. Translating it yields CASSLVGSGDDEQYF.

The chain uses TRBV6-1 and TRBJ2-7; TRBD2 agrees at 8 bases. The V gene end was trimmed by 3 bases and the J gene end by 4 bases; junction bases not matched to a gene: 5. The germline gives CDR1 MNHNS, CDR2 SASEGT. The CDR3 loop spans 14 amino acids. The CDR3 sequence: CASSEGGRMYEQYF. The CDR3 region has the DNA TGTGCCAGCAGTGAGGGCGGGAGGATGTACGAGCAGTACTTC.

The chain links TRBV5-6 to TRBJ1-2, with D unclear. Per the germline V gene, CDR1 is SGHDT and CDR2 is YYEEEE. The V gene lost 0 bases and the J gene lost 8 bases, with 14 bases spanning the gap. The CDR3 has 14 residues. CDR3: CASSLGDQLAGYTF. The CDR3, as DNA: TGTGCCAGCAGCTTGGGCGATCAGCTAGCCGGCTACACCTTC.

V and J are TRBV10-2 and TRBJ2-2; the D is unclear. The V gene lost 2 bases and the J gene lost 1 base, with 11 bases spanning the gap. Germline CDR1 WSHSY, CDR2 SAAADI. The CDR3 length is 16 residues. CDR3 bases: TGCGCCAGCAGTGAGGTAGGAGCAGTGAACACCGGGGAGCTGTTTTTT. Translating gives CASSEVGAVNTGELFF.

CDR3 in DNA: TGTGCCAGTAGTCCCTCGAGCGGGAGGTTTGGCTACGAGCAGTACTTC. Its protein is CASSPSSGRFGYEQYF. The chain combines TRBV19 with TRBJ2-7, with 9 positions matching TRBD2. The ends lost 5 bases at V and 3 bases at J; junction bases unmatched: 11. The germline CDR1 and CDR2 sequences are LNHDA and SQIVND (reference sequence). This CDR3 comprises 16 residues.

This rearrangement joins TRBV18 to TRBJ1-2; weak D call: TRBD1 (6 bases). This CDR3 is built from 12 residues. Germline CDR1 and CDR2: KGHSH and LQKENI. The V and J ends lost 2 bases and 8 bases respectively, with 9 bases between them. CDR3 nucleotide sequence: TGTGCCAGCTCACCAACAGGGCCCGGCTACACCTTC. Encoded protein: CASSPTGPGYTF.

This clone was observed a few times. The chain employs TRBV27 and TRBJ2-1, with a tentative D call TRBD2 (5 bases). The CDR3 runs 11 residues. With 10 bases removed from V and 9 bases from J, the gap between germline ends came to 13 bases. Looked up from germline, CDR1 is MNHEY and CDR2 is SMNVEV (reference sequence). The CDR3 is CATERVGEQFF. Written as DNA, the CDR3 is TGTGCCACCGAGAGGGTTGGTGAGCAGTTCTTC.

The chain has TRBV27 and TRBJ1-4, with D possibly matching TRBD1 (6 bases). V was shortened by 6 bases and J by 4 bases, with 21 bases between the two germline ends. Germline CDR1 MNHEY, CDR2 SMNVEV (reference sequence). CDR3 length equals 17 residues. In nucleotides, the CDR3 is TGTGCCAGCAGGCAGACAGGATCTGGGGGGGTTAATGAAAAACTGTTTTTT. Translated: CASRQTGSGGVNEKLFF.